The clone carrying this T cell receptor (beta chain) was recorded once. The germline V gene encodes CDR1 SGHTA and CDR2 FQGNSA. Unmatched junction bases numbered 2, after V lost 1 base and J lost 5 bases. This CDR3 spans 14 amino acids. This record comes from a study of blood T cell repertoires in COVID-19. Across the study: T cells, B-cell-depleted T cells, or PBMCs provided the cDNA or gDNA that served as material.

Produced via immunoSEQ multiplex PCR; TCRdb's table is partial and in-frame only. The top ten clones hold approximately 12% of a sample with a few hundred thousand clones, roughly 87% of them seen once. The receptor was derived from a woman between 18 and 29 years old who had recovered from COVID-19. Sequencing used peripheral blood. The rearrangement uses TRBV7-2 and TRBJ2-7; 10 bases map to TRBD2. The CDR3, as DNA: TGTGCCAGCAGCTTAGGAGCGGGAGGGGACGAGCAGTACTTC. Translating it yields CASSLGAGGDEQYF. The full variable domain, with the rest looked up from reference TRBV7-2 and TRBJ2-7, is GAGVSQSPSNKVTEKGKDVELRCDPISGHTALYWYRQSLGQGLEFLIYFQGNSAPDKSGLPSDRFSAERTGGSVSTLTIQRTQQEDSAVYLCASSLGAGGDEQYFGPGTRLTVT.